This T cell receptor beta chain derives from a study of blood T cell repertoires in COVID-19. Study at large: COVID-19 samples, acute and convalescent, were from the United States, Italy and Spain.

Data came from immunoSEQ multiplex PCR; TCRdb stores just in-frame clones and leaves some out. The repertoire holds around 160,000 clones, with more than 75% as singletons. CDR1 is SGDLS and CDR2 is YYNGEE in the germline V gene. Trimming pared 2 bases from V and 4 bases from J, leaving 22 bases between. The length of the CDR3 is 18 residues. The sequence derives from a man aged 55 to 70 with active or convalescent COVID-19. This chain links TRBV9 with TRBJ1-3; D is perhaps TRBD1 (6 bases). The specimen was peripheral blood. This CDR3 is CASSVRSTGQHSGNTIYF. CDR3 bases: TGTGCCAGCAGCGTCCGCTCAACGGGACAACATTCCGGAAACACCATATATTTT.